These 27 T cell receptor beta chains originate from one sample sequenced in a study of shared clonotypes between healthy human individuals. Naivety among CD8 cells was defined by CD45RO negativity and positive CCR7 selection, thereby excluding terminally differentiated effector memory CD45RA+ cells. Clones were read by immunoSEQ multiplex PCR, and TCRdb kept only the in-frame ones, dropping some. The table lists 2 million to 2.5 million clones, about 92% of them singletons. What was sequenced was naive CD8+ T cells from PBMCs. These receptors were obtained from a man aged 18 to 30 in good health. Some clones in this sample may be carry-over from other donors' samples.

This chain uses TRBV10-1 with TRBJ1-1; D gene uncertain. Germline CDR1 and CDR2: WNHNN and SYGVQD (reference sequence). This CDR3 contains 14 residues. V was pared by 3 bases and J by 1 base, with 9 bases between. CDR3 amino acids: CASSDSPENTEAFF. In DNA, the CDR3 is TGCGCCAGCAGTGATTCCCCAGAGAACACTGAAGCTTTCTTT.

This chain connects TRBV5-6 to TRBJ2-1; D remains unclear. This CDR3 has 15 amino acids. The germline CDR1 and CDR2 sequences are SGHDT and YYEEEE. V lost 0 bases, J lost 1 base, and 8 bases lay in between. This CDR3 reads CASSLAVGSYNEQFF. The DNA for the CDR3 is TGTGCCAGCAGCTTGGCCGTGGGGTCCTACAATGAGCAGTTCTTC. The whole variable domain, filled in from reference TRBV5-6 and TRBJ2-1, reads DAGVTQSPTHLIKTRGQQVTLRCSPKSGHDTVSWYQQALGQGPQFIFQYYEEEERQRGNFPDRFSGHQFPNYSSELNVNALLLGDSALYLCASSLAVGSYNEQFFGPGTRLTVL.

The chain carries TRBV4-1 and TRBJ2-2; 9 bases line up with TRBD2. The V gene's germline CDR1 is MGHRA and CDR2 YSYEKL. There are 22 residues in the CDR3. V shed 4 bases and J 9 bases; nucleotides not matched to a gene: 30. CDR3 coding DNA: TGCGCCAGCAGCCCGAGCCGGCCGGTTATAGCGGGAGTAGGGATCGTTAGGTGGGAGCTGTTTTTT. Amino acid sequence: CASSPSRPVIAGVGIVRWELFF.

The chain combines TRBV9 with TRBJ1-2; tentatively, D is TRBD1 (5 bases). The CDR3 covers 14 residues. Germline values: CDR1 SGDLS, CDR2 YYNGEE. V was clipped by 4 bases and J by 6 bases, with 16 bases between them. CDR3 sequence: CASSLPGQIDGYTF. CDR3 nucleotide sequence: TGTGCCAGCAGCCTTCCCGGACAAATCGATGGCTACACCTTC. The full variable domain, completed using reference TRBV9 and TRBJ1-2, is DSGVTQTPKHLITATGQRVTLRCSPRSGDLSVYWYQQSLDQGLQFLIQYYNGEERAKGNILERFSAQQFPDLHSELNLSSLELGDSALYFCASSLPGQIDGYTFGSGTRLTVV.

The J gene is TRBJ1-1, the V gene TRBV29-1; 7 bases line up with TRBD1. Germline trimming cut 7 bases from V and 1 base from J; bases unmatched to any gene: 6. Germline-derived CDR1 and CDR2 are SQVTM and ANQGSEA. The CDR3 runs to 13 residues. The CDR3 loop is CSGVPGGNTEAFF. The CDR3, as DNA: TGCAGCGGCGTACCAGGGGGGAACACTGAAGCTTTCTTT.

This chain connects TRBV9 to TRBJ2-1, with 10 bases lining up with TRBD2. Germline values: CDR1 SGDLS, CDR2 YYNGEE. With 7 bases clipped from V and 7 bases from J, the junction kept 8 bases outside the gene matches. This CDR3 is built from 14 residues. In DNA, the CDR3 is TGTGCCAGCGGTCGTGGTAGCGGGGGGAATGAGCAGTTCTTC. This sequence encodes CASGRGSGGNEQFF.

The chain carries TRBV7-3 and TRBJ2-3, with TRBD2 matching 11 bases. Trimming cost V 4 bases and J 4 bases; bases outside gene matches: 7. The CDR3 runs 16 residues. Germline lookup yields CDR1 SGHTA and CDR2 FQGTGA. The CDR3 here is CASSSPGLAEADTQYF. The CDR3 coding sequence is TGTGCCAGCAGCTCCCCGGGACTAGCGGAGGCAGATACGCAGTATTTT. Based on the CDR3 plus reference TRBV7-3 and TRBJ2-3, the full variable domain is GAGVSQTPSNKVTEKGKYVELRCDPISGHTALYWYRQSLGQGPEFLIYFQGTGAADDSGLPNDRFFAVRPEGSVSTLKIQRTERGDSAVYLCASSSPGLAEADTQYFGPGTRLTVL.

V gene TRBV6-1 combines with J gene TRBJ2-7; no clear D. The CDR3 sequence is 14 residues long. With 0 bases removed from V and 4 bases from J, the gap between germline ends came to 10 bases. Germline-derived CDR1 and CDR2 are MNHNS and SASEGT. CDR3 nucleotide sequence: TGTGCCAGCAGTGAAGCGCGTGGGGTATACGAGCAGTACTTC. Protein sequence: CASSEARGVYEQYF.

This chain joins TRBV7-2 and TRBJ2-3; TRBD2 is a possible D gene (5 bases). This CDR3 is 15 amino acids long. Per the germline V gene, CDR1 is SGHTA and CDR2 is FQGNSA. The ends were cut back, 6 bases at V and 6 bases at J, with 19 bases in the middle. For the CDR3, the DNA is TGTGCCAGCAGTCTAGGGCCGGGAACGTTGGATACGCAGTATTTT. It encodes CASSLGPGTLDTQYF. The complete variable domain, with remaining parts taken from reference TRBV7-2 and TRBJ2-3, reads GAGVSQSPSNKVTEKGKDVELRCDPISGHTALYWYRQSLGQGLEFLIYFQGNSAPDKSGLPSDRFSAERTGGSVSTLTIQRTQQEDSAVYLCASSLGPGTLDTQYFGPGTRLTVL.

About this clone: The sample has other DNA sequences that encode this CDR3 too. The chain recombines TRBV27 with TRBJ2-7; weak D call: TRBD2 (6 bases). The CDR3 has 14 residues. Looked up from germline, CDR1 is MNHEY and CDR2 is SMNVEV (reference sequence). With 6 bases removed from V and 2 bases from J, the gap between germline ends came to 14 bases. The CDR3 loop is CASSLAGYAYEQYF. CDR3 nucleotides: TGTGCCAGCAGCTTGGCGGGGTATGCCTACGAGCAGTACTTC.

As regards this clone: This could be a read error, since a much larger clone is one nucleotide away. Other nucleotide sequences from this sample produce the same CDR3. The chain uses TRBV7-9 and TRBJ1-5; no clear D gene. V lost 1 base, J lost 6 bases, and 4 bases lay in between. CDR1 is SEHNR and CDR2 is FQNEAQ in the germline V gene (reference sequence). This CDR3 region has 12 residues. The CDR3 sequence is CASSLVGQPQHF. The CDR3 region has the DNA TGTGCCAGCAGCTTAGTAGGTCAGCCCCAGCATTTT.

This rearrangement joins TRBV7-2 to TRBJ1-3, with D possibly being TRBD1 (6 bases). CDR1 is SGHTA and CDR2 is FQGNSA in the germline V gene. This CDR3 is built from 17 residues. Trimming stripped 5 bases from V and 2 bases from J, with 19 bases between. The CDR3 loop is CASSRLSSGATGNTIYF. As DNA, the CDR3 is TGTGCCAGCAGCCGCCTCAGTTCAGGGGCCACTGGAAACACCATATATTTT.

The genes are TRBV14 and TRBJ2-3; TRBD2 matches 8 bases. V was clipped by 3 bases and J by 6 bases; unmatched bases: 11. The CDR3 consists of 16 residues. Germline loops: CDR1 SGHDN, CDR2 FVKESK. The CDR3 reads CASSQAGGGPQDTQYF. Written as DNA, the CDR3 is TGTGCCAGCAGCCAGGCCGGGGGGGGACCTCAGGATACGCAGTATTTT.

The rearrangement links TRBV28 to TRBJ2-5; D perhaps matches TRBD2 (6 bases). Deletions cut 7 bases from V and 0 bases from J, with 15 bases between. The CDR3 extends over 15 amino acids. Germline CDR1 MDHEN, CDR2 SYDVKM. The CDR3 sequence: CASTAVGEDQETQYF. In DNA form, the CDR3 reads TGTGCCAGCACCGCCGTGGGGGAGGACCAAGAGACCCAGTACTTC.

A few counts support this clone. This rearrangement joins TRBV27 to TRBJ1-4; 8 positions agree with TRBD1. Germline V gives CDR1 MNHEY, CDR2 SMNVEV (reference sequence). V shed 4 bases and J 6 bases; nucleotides not matched to a gene: 4. The length of the CDR3 is 14 residues. Written as DNA, the CDR3 is TGTGCCAGCAGTTGGACAGGGCGAGATGAAAAACTGTTTTTT. Translating it yields CASSWTGRDEKLFF.

This clone was seen once. The V call is TRBV29-1, the J call TRBJ2-3, with TRBD1 as a possible D gene (8 bases). V lost 7 bases to trimming and J lost 8 bases, with 13 bases between them. The germline V gene encodes CDR1 SQVTM and CDR2 ANQGSEA. This CDR3 comprises 11 residues. DNA of the CDR3: TGCAGCGCACAGGGGGAGGGTACGCAGTATTTT. Protein: CSAQGEGTQYF.

This rearrangement joins TRBV7-9 to TRBJ2-3, with D possibly matching TRBD2 (5 bases). Germline V CDR1 and CDR2: SEHNR, FQNEAQ (reference sequence). CDR3 length: 17 amino acids. The V end lost 5 bases, the J end lost 4 bases, and 22 bases lay between the germline ends. The CDR3 DNA reads as TGTGCCAGCAGCCCCATCACCGGACGGAAGCGGTCAGATACGCAGTATTTT. It yields the protein CASSPITGRKRSDTQYF.

This rearrangement joins TRBV6-1 to TRBJ1-1, with D possibly being TRBD1 (5 bases). The CDR3 covers 14 residues. Germline values: CDR1 MNHNS, CDR2 SASEGT. Trimming pared 7 bases from V and 3 bases from J, leaving 15 bases between. The CDR3 spells CASTPPRDDTEAFF. DNA for the CDR3: TGTGCCAGCACTCCTCCCAGGGACGACACTGAAGCTTTCTTT.

The V gene is TRBV5-6, the J gene TRBJ2-7; a weak D match, TRBD1 (6 bases). The germline V gene has CDR1 SGHDT and CDR2 YYEEEE. V was shortened by 0 bases and J by 10 bases, with 17 bases between the two germline ends. The CDR3 length is 14 residues. CDR3 protein: CASSLDRQAPPQYF. The CDR3 DNA reads as TGTGCCAGCAGCTTGGACAGACAGGCGCCCCCCCAGTACTTC. Full variable domain (missing parts from reference TRBV5-6 and TRBJ2-7): DAGVTQSPTHLIKTRGQQVTLRCSPKSGHDTVSWYQQALGQGPQFIFQYYEEEERQRGNFPDRFSGHQFPNYSSELNVNALLLGDSALYLCASSLDRQAPPQYFGPGTRLTVT.

The CDR3 coding sequence is TGTGCCAGCAGTTACGCACGACAGGGGAGCACAGATACGCAGTATTTT. Its translation is CASSYARQGSTDTQYF. This chain links TRBV6-6 with TRBJ2-3; 8 bases agree with TRBD1. CDR3 length: 16 residues. V was pared by 2 bases and J by 0 bases, with 4 bases of the junction left unmatched. Germline-derived CDR1 and CDR2 are MNHNY and SVGAGI (reference sequence).

V and J are TRBV5-4 and TRBJ2-1; D is uncertain. V shed 3 bases and J shed 6 bases, with 4 bases lying between them. CDR1 SGHNT and CDR2 YYREEE come from the germline V gene (reference sequence). The CDR3 has 11 residues. The CDR3: CASSSINEQFF. The CDR3 bases are TGTGCCAGCAGCTCGATCAATGAGCAGTTCTTC.

The chain recombines TRBV28 with TRBJ2-3; no reliable D call. The germline V gene has CDR1 MDHEN and CDR2 SYDVKM. The CDR3 totals 14 residues. Deletions cut 5 bases from V and 4 bases from J, with 13 bases between. The CDR3 loop is CASSPLRFPDTQYF. In DNA, the CDR3 is TGTGCCAGCAGTCCGCTACGTTTCCCAGATACGCAGTATTTT.

The count of this clone is one. The chain employs TRBV4-3 and TRBJ2-2; 13 nucleotides match TRBD2. The V gene end was trimmed by 6 bases and the J gene end by 4 bases; junction bases not matched to a gene: 5. The V gene's germline CDR1 is LGHNA and CDR2 YSLEER. This CDR3 comprises 16 residues. CDR3 protein: CASREGTSGTTGELFF. CDR3 DNA sequence: TGCGCCAGCAGAGAAGGGACTAGCGGGACCACCGGGGAGCTGTTTTTT.

The chain is built from TRBV6-5 and TRBJ2-2, with D perhaps TRBD1 (6 bases). The CDR3 spans 15 residues. Deletions cut 7 bases from V and 6 bases from J, with 18 bases between. Germline-derived CDR1 and CDR2 are MNHEY and SVGAGI. The DNA for the CDR3 is TGTGCCAGCATGCGGAGGACAGAGTTCGCCGGGGAGCTGTTTTTT. It translates to CASMRRTEFAGELFF.

This clone was observed once. This rearrangement joins TRBV4-1 to TRBJ2-2; 7 positions agree with TRBD1. The germline V gene has CDR1 MGHRA and CDR2 YSYEKL. Trimming removed 4 bases from V and 4 bases from J; junction bases left unmatched: 15. The CDR3 totals 18 residues. This CDR3 is CASSPPYRGAKSTGELFF. For the CDR3, the DNA is TGCGCCAGCAGCCCCCCTTACAGGGGAGCAAAATCCACCGGGGAGCTGTTTTTT.

The V gene is TRBV9, the J gene TRBJ1-1; D not resolved. The germline V and J ends were trimmed by 2 bases and 3 bases, with 11 bases remaining between them. Germline V gene sequence: CDR1 SGDLS, CDR2 YYNGEE. The CDR3 contains 14 residues. The CDR3 here is CASSVWGGDTEAFF. The CDR3 DNA is TGTGCCAGCAGCGTTTGGGGTGGTGACACTGAAGCTTTCTTT.

The chain combines TRBV14 with TRBJ2-5; D tentatively fits TRBD1 or TRBD2 (5 bases each). The CDR3 length is 16 residues. In germline, CDR1 is SGHDN, CDR2 FVKESK. With 3 bases removed from V and 3 bases from J, the gap between germline ends came to 17 bases. This CDR3 reads CASSHLRGELKETQYF. CDR3 bases: TGTGCCAGCAGCCATTTGAGGGGCGAACTAAAAGAGACCCAGTACTTC.